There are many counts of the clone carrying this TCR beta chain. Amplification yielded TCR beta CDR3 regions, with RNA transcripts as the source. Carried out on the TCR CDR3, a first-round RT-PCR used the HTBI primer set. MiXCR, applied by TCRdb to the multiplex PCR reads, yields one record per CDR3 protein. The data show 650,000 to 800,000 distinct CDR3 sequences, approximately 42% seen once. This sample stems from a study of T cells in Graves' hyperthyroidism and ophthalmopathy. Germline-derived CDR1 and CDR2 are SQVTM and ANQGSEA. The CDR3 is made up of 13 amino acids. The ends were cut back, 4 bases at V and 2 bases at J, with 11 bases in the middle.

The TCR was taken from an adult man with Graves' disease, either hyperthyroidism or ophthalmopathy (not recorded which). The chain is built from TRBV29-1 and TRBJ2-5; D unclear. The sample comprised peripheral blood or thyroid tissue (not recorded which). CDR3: CSVVVGLQETQYF. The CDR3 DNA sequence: TGCAGCGTTGTAGTGGGCTTACAAGAGACCCAGTACTTC.